This T cell receptor beta chain is drawn from a study of cytomegalovirus exposure and HLA in healthy donors (dated by TCRdb to about 2017). Turning to the overall study: In an earlier analysis of approximately 640 of the donors, 250 to 300 Gb of sequence data and 90 million to 130 million unique TCR beta sequences from 150 million to 200 million T cells were reported. Of the approximately 400 genotyped donors, around 81% fell in the genetic ancestry cluster associated with self-reported Caucasian donors. The number of donors typed differed by locus, with roughly 629-640 for A, B, C, DRB1 and DQB1, 522 for DQA1, 600 to 610 for DPA1, and some 450 for DPB1. All discovery cohort repertoires had been generated using a single sequencing platform. Both class I and class II loci were covered by HLA typing, at four-digit resolution. A handful of DR-DQ haplotypes were treated as single units for association and clustering because of strong linkage in the cohort. Roughly 300 gigabases of sequencing data and around 85 million unique TCR sequences made up an early release that covered about 640 HLA-typed donors. Across some 400 genotyped donors of the cohort, an average of about 200,000 unique TCR beta nucleotide sequences per donor were sequenced, and around 19% of those sequences were non-productive. Using immunosequencing, the study profiled T cell repertoires from about 610 subjects and related those repertoires to cytomegalovirus serostatus. Genome-wide SNP genotypes for about 65% of the roughly 700 donors were used in a later genetic analysis, which treated that subset as a discovery cohort. To study patterns of TCR occurrence, a later analysis re-analyzed previously published TCR beta repertoires from 700 or so donors and added high-resolution HLA genotyping. The study was designed to test whether signatures of past pathogen exposure could be identified by cataloging public T cell receptors. An earlier analysis of fewer than 750 of the donors used high-throughput TCR beta sequencing to judge whether each TCR beta V gene segment behaved as functional or pseudogenic. Donor age, sex, ethnicity and CMV serostatus were collected together with the repertoire data. Rather than drawing on any new phenotypic data, the later analysis identified candidate immune exposures from TCR beta sequences and the way those sequences occurred across donors. The study combined high-throughput TCR immunosequencing, statistical association of individual TCRs with disease status, and machine learning to predict cytomegalovirus infection status. Along with the roughly 700-subject first cohort, a separate validation cohort of over a hundred different subjects was used.

Inclusive of the bounding cysteine and phenylalanine, the CDR3 is 12 residues long. Here the CDR3 DNA is all that survives: 36 bases in frame from base 1. The V end loses 5 bases and the J end loses 4 bases, and a stretch of 5 bases separates them. CDR1 and CDR2, per the germline V gene, are SGHAT and FQNNGV. The cohort consisted of 666 healthy bone marrow donors. At the time of sampling, every cohort member was nominally healthy, though immune exposures that went unrecorded were likely present. The donor tested CMV seropositive, placing the donor among the 289 seropositive members of the cohort. Every donor gave a peripheral blood sample, and the peripheral blood mononuclear cells from that sample were used for TCR beta sequencing. The Qiagen DNeasy Blood Extraction Kit was used to extract genomic DNA from the blood cell samples. Remarks on this clone: This receptor's antigen is unknown. Base qualities are not at hand, and no much larger clone is one base apart.

What the work shows at the level of the full study, not this receptor alone: While some public TCRs were present in many individuals, most TCR sequences turned up only very rarely across donors. Because some donors lacked HLA typing at each locus, the association tests relied only on the typed subset. The authors suggested that the approach could potentially be generalized to other disease states and immunological phenotypes. A later analysis found that most CMV-associated TCR beta chains appeared HLA-restricted, with HLA associations seemingly driven largely by CMV exposure. A further reported finding was that TCR beta sequences accurately predicted the HLA-A and HLA-B alleles for most subjects in the first cohort. A later analysis reported that several top co-occurrence clusters appeared linked to parvovirus B19, influenza, CMV and Epstein-Barr virus. In an earlier analysis of approximately 590 of the donors, most TCR beta V segments were observed in productive rearrangements about 87% or about 30% of the time, broadly matching IMGT annotations. Compared with the approximately 600-donor mean, donors in an Asian-associated ancestry cluster had fewer N-insertions in productive TCRs, according to a later genetic analysis. In this cohort, only TCR beta chains were sequenced, and detectable features were limited by the absence of alpha or paired-chain data. A cluster of highly shared sequence variants was judged likely to be a technical artifact of the sequencing pipeline. According to a later analysis, TCR association rates differed among HLA loci, with DRB1 alleles showing the most associated TCRs and HLA-C alleles showing the fewest. For the cohort, immune exposure information was limited to CMV serostatus. Roughly uniform sequencing depth across donors was assumed in presence/absence analyses, although this assumption may not hold. At a false discovery rate of 0.05, a later analysis linked fewer than 20,000 TCR beta sequences to specific HLA alleles. The classifier was reported to diagnose cytomegalovirus status with high specificity and sensitivity in both the original cohort and the validation cohort. Because counts were too low, roughly 18 rarely observed V segments, including chromosome 9 orphons, were left out of the earlier analysis of approximately 580 of the donors. A later genetic analysis associated a missense DCLRE1C variant with V-gene and J-gene trimming of TCR beta chains, and an independent cohort replicated the association. When HLA alleles, especially DR and DQ, strongly co-occurred, attributing TCR associations to individual alleles was difficult. The study listed 164 TCR beta chains as associated with cytomegalovirus. A few of the identified cytomegalovirus-associated TCR beta chains were confirmed in vitro to be specific for cytomegalovirus antigens. Correlated functional status among segregating V segments might be attributable to linkage disequilibrium, but an unknown experimental factor could not be ruled out. In a later analysis, HLA-associated TCR beta chains showed more clonal expansion and lower generation probabilities than non-associated chains that were equally common. Because the 87-base-pair reads could not distinguish some IMGT-functional V segments, including TRBV6-2 and TRBV6-3, those segments were excluded.

The library was produced with the immunoSEQ multiplex PCR assay. For the multiplex PCR, a mixture combining 60 forward primers for TCR Vbeta segments and 13 reverse primers for TCR Jbeta segments was used. The CDR3 region of rearranged TCR beta genes was amplified from genomic DNA with a multiplex PCR assay. Amplified TCR beta libraries were sequenced as 87-base-pair reads on the Illumina HiSeq System. The original pipeline was this. A later analysis counted approximately 74 million unique TCR beta chains across the 666 repertoires, and roughly 9.9 million of these chains were shared by at least two donors. To remove PCR and sequencing errors, raw reads were error-corrected and collapsed into unique sequences using a nearest-neighbor algorithm that merged closely related sequences. Alignment of CDR3 sequences to IMGT reference sequences was used to assign V, D and J gene segments. For a sequence to be retained, at least a six-nucleotide match to both a V gene segment and a J gene segment was required. A rearrangement was called productive if the CDR3 had no stop codons and remained in frame with V and J, and every other rearrangement was called non-productive. CDR3 was defined by IMGT convention, running from the second conserved V-encoded cysteine to the conserved J-encoded phenylalanine. Sequences without an unambiguous match to a single V gene segment were excluded from the earlier analysis of several hundred of the donors. In an earlier analysis of about 590 of the donors, a V segment was called functional when productive rearrangements were above 56.7%, and segregating when the standard deviation between donors exceeded 5%. A statistical classification framework was built to diagnose cytomegalovirus status from the catalog of TCR beta chain sequences. In a later analysis, V and J genes were assigned by comparing TCR nucleotide sequences against IMGT/GENE-DB human TR gene sequences. Using the TCRdist pipeline, a later analysis assigned CDR3 sequences along with most-parsimonious VDJ recombination scenarios. In a later analysis, each TCR beta chain was defined by its CDR3 amino acid sequence together with its V-gene family, and reads lacking a unique V-gene family were excluded. A later analysis removed several hundred highly shared, low-generation-probability nucleotide sequences to deal with suspected cross-contamination and a sequencing artifact. A later analysis calculated a clonal expansion index for each public chain from normalized within-repertoire ranks of inferred template counts. A later analysis computed generation probabilities with a VDJ recombination model fitted to out-of-frame rearrangements, and checked the results against IGoR. Hypergeometric tests were used in a later analysis to score TCR-TCR, TCR-HLA and TCR-CMV co-occurrence, with a repertoire-size bias correction applied to the TCR pairs. In a later analysis, false discovery rates were estimated by permuting HLA or CMV assignments 20 times. In a later analysis, co-occurring TCRs were grouped with DBSCAN, and TCRdist sequence similarity was added when clustering was performed within HLA-allele-positive subsets. Co-occurrence clustering excluded repertoires with fewer than 30,000 or more than 120,000 public chains, plus five with anomalous nucleotide sharing. Not all clones reach the TCRdb copy of this immuneACCESS table, which keeps in-frame sequences only. Checked studies attribute under half of the gap to unresolved V genes and leave the rest unexplained. V, J and clone size are those of that table, while D and trimming were read from the DNA. This sample comprises around 100,000 clones, 70% to 80% of them detected only once. Around 19% of the sample lies in the top ten.

This receptor was identified in an older woman in good health and CMV-seropositive. The V and J genes are TRBV11-2 and TRBJ1-4, with the D gene uncertain. Sequencing was carried out using PBMCs. In nucleotides, the sequence is TGTGCCAGCAGCCCAGATAATGAAAAACTGTTTTTT. The resulting protein is CASSPDNEKLFF. The full variable domain, completed from the reference TRBV11-2 and TRBJ1-4 proteins outside the CDR3, reads EAGVAQSPRYKIIEKRQSVAFWCNPISGHATLYWYQQILGQGPKLLIQFQNNGVVDDSQLPKDRFSAERLKGVDSTLKIQPAKLEDSAVYLCASSPDNEKLFFGSGTQLSVL.